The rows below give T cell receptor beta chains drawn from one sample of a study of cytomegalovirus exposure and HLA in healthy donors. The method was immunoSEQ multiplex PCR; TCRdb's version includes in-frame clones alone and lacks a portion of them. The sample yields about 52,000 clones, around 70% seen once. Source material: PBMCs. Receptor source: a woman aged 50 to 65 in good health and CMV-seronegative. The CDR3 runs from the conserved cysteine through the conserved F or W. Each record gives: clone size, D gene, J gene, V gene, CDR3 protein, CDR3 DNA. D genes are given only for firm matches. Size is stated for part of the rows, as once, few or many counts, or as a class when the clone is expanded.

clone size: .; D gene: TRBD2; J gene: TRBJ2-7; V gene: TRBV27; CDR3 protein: CASALWASGVTYEQYF; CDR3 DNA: TGTGCCAGCGCCCTGTGGGCGAGCGGGGTTACCTACGAGCAGTACTTC
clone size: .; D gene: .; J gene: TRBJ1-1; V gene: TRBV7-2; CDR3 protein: CASSLHQGGTEAFF; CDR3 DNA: TGTGCCAGCAGCTTACATCAGGGAGGCACTGAAGCTTTCTTT
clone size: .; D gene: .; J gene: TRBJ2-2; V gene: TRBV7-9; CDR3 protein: CASSPRGPLAGELFF; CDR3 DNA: TGTGCCAGCAGCCCCAGGGGTCCATTGGCCGGGGAGCTGTTTTTT
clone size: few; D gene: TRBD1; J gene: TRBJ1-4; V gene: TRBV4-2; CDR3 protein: CASSQAQQGENEKLFF; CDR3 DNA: TGTGCCAGCAGCCAAGCACAACAGGGGGAAAATGAAAAACTGTTTTTT
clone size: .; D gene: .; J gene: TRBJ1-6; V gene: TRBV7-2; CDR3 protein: CASSLFGGGESPLHF; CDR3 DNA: TGTGCCAGCAGCTTATTTGGGGGCGGTGAATCACCCCTCCACTTT
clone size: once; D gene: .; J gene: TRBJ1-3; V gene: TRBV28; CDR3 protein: CASSLGGASHSGNTIYF; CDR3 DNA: TGTGCCAGCAGTTTAGGAGGGGCCTCCCACTCTGGAAACACCATATATTTT
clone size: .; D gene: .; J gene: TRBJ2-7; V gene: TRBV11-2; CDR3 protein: CASSQGLSYEQYF; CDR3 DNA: TGTGCCAGCTCGCAGGGGTTGTCCTACGAGCAGTACTTC
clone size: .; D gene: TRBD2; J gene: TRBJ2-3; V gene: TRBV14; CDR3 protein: CASSLGLATDTQYF; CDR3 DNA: TGTGCCAGCAGCCTCGGACTAGCAACAGATACGCAGTATTTT
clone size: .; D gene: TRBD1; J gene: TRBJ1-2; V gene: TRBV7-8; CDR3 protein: CASRTGTGLGYGYTF; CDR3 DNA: TGTGCCAGCAGGACCGGGACAGGGTTGGGCTATGGCTACACCTTC
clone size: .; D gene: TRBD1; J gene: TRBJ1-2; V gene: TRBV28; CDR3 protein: CASSSSGTAYGYTF; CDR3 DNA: TGTGCCAGCAGTTCCTCCGGGACAGCATATGGCTACACCTTC
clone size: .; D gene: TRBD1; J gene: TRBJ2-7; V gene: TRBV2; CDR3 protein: CASSEEDRAGQYF; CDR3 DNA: TGTGCCAGCAGTGAGGAAGACAGGGCCGGGCAGTACTTC
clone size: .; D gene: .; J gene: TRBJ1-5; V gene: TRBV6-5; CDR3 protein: CASRGPGNQPQHF; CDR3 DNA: TGTGCCAGCAGGGGCCCTGGGAATCAGCCCCAGCATTTT
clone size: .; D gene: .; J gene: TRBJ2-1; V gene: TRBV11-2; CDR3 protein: CASSLDRNEQFF; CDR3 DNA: TGTGCCAGCAGCTTAGACAGGAATGAGCAGTTCTTC
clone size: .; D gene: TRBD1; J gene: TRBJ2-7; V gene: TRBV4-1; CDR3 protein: CASSQEVTGVHEQYF; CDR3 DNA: TGCGCCAGCAGCCAAGAGGTCACAGGGGTCCACGAGCAGTACTTC
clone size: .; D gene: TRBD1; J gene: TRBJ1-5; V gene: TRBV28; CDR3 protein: CASTTTGEGNQPQHF; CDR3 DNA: TGTGCCAGCACCACGACAGGGGAAGGCAATCAGCCCCAGCATTTT
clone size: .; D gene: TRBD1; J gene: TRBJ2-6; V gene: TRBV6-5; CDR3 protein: CASSDRAGANVLTF; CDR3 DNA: TGTGCCAGCAGTGACAGGGCTGGGGCCAACGTCCTGACTTTC
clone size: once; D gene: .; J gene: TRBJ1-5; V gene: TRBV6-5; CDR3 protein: CASRGGSNQPQHF; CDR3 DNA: TGTGCCAGCAGGGGGGGTAGCAATCAGCCCCAGCATTTT
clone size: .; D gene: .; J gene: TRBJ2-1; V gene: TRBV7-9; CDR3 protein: CASSLNRQGGHNEQFF; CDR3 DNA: TGTGCCAGCAGCTTAAACCGGCAGGGCGGCCACAATGAGCAGTTCTTC
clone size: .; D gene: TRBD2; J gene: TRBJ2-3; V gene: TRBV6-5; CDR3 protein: CASSRGADTQYF; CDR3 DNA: TGTGCCAGCAGTCGGGGGGCAGATACGCAGTATTTT
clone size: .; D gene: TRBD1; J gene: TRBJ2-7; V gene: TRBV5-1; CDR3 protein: CASSFTGTGENEQYF; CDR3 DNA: TGCGCCAGCAGCTTCACCGGGACAGGGGAAAACGAGCAGTACTTC
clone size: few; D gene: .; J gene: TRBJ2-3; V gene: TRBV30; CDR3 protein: CAWSPSTDTQYF; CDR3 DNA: TGTGCCTGGAGTCCTAGCACAGATACGCAGTATTTT
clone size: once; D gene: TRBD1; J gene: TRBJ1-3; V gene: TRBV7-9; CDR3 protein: CASSPGQPGNTIYF; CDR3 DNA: TGTGCCAGCAGCCCGGGACAGCCGGGAAACACCATATATTTT
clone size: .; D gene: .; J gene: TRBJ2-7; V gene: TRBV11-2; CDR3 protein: CASSLGDSGVHHF; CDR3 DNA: TGTGCCAGCAGCTTAGGGGACTCGGGGGTCCACCACTTC
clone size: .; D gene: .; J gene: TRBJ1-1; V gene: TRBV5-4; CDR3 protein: CAMNFAGTEAFF; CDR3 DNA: TGTGCCATGAACTTTGCCGGCACTGAAGCTTTCTTT
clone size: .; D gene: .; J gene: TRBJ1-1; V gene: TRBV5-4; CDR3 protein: CASSFDSYEAFF; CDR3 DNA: TGTGCCAGCAGCTTTGACAGTTATGAAGCTTTCTTT
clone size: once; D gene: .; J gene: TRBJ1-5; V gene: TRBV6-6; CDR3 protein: CASSYTGAYQPQHF; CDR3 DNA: TGTGCCAGCAGTTACACGGGAGCCTATCAGCCCCAGCATTTT
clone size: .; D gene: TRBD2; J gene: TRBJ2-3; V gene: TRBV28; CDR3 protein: CASSLGLERYTQYF; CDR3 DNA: TGTGCCAGCAGTTTGGGACTAGAGCGATATACGCAGTATTTT
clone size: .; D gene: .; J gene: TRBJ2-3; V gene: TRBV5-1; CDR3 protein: CASSLGQLYADTQYF; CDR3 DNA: TGCGCCAGCAGCCTTGGACAGCTCTACGCAGATACGCAGTATTTT
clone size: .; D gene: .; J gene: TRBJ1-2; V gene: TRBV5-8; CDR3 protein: CASSKTGNYGYTF; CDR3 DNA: TGTGCCAGCAGCAAAACAGGGAACTATGGCTACACCTTC
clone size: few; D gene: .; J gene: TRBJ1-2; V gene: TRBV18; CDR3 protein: CASSPTPSNYGYTF; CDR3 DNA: TGTGCCAGCTCACCGACACCTTCTAACTATGGCTACACCTTC